The T cell receptor beta chain described here comes from a study of T cells after posttransplantation cyclophosphamide (dated by TCRdb to 2016 to 2018). Regarding the study in general: Using TRB sequencing, the study followed how the T cell repertoire rebuilt after myeloablative bone marrow transplantation with posttransplantation cyclophosphamide given as GVHD prophylaxis. In 3 patients, up to roughly 3 additional blood samples taken between 2 and 5.2 years after transplant also underwent TRB sequencing, as did pretransplant blood from several patients. Public TRB sequences were searched against a database of over 3,500 sequences associated with responses to pathogens, tumor antigens, self-antigens and alloantigens. Because TRA and TRB clonality correlated tightly in 10 or so samples, later TCR analyses were limited to TRB. Antigen receptor sequencing was done on samples from a few dozen PTCy-treated patients and from some 15 related bone marrow donors of those patients. Blood from all 34 PTCy patients with 1-year posttransplant specimens was subjected to TRB sequencing.

As regards this clone: It has no known antigen specificity. There are no base qualities to consult, and no much larger clone falls within one base.

TRB sequencing was run on genomic DNA with either the immunoSEQ assay at survey resolution or the hsTCRB kit. Per the original workflow: The immunoSEQ software was used for initial read processing, and the LymphoSeq R package was used for repertoire analyses. Clonality was computed as 1 minus normalized Shannon entropy; Gini coefficient was also calculated for each TRB dataset. To infer phenotypes in unsorted samples, TRB sequences from sorted subsets of the recipient or donor were mapped onto unsorted samples from the same recipient. This is the immuneACCESS table as TCRdb keeps it, with only in-frame sequences that have V and J called. A part of the clones is gone; compared with another copy, unresolved V genes explain less than half, and the rest is unexplained. V, J and clone size derive from that table, while D and trimming were established from the DNA sequence. Across this sample there are 32,000 or so clones, with about 90% seen only once. The ten largest clones add up to more than 12% of the sample.

The CDR3 runs 15 residues from the cysteine to the phenylalanine. The CDR3 DNA has 45 bases and is translated from base 1. CDR1 LGHNA and CDR2 YNFKEQ are derived from the germline V gene. V lost 2 bases and J lost 7 bases; the stretch between them is 15 bases long. Overall study results and their limits: The TRB repertoires of T cells infiltrating skin or the GI tract showed only limited overlap with the TRB repertoires found in blood. Donor-recipient similarity was low at 1-2 months but increased during the first year, and donor CD8+ memory clones often dominated later blood repertoires. Across 40 to 55 patients, TRB clonality was highly associated with recipient CMV seropositivity and CMV reactivation, and diversity in PTCy patients was similar to diversity in CNI/methotrexate controls.

PTCy-treated patients came from a prospective multi-institutional clinical trial. Mononuclear cells from peripheral blood and bone marrow were separated by Ficoll-Hypaque density centrifugation and then cryopreserved. The V gene is TRBV4-2 and the J gene is TRBJ1-3; TRBD1 is possibly the D segment (5 matching bases). This sequence was found in a woman aged 40 to 50 with a blood cancer, CMV-positive, and with a related stem cell donor. Sample: PBMCs. The encoded CDR3 is CASSQYGGGGNTIYF. The DNA is as follows: TGTGCCAGCAGCCAATATGGGGGGGGAGGGAACACCATATATTTT.